This T cell receptor (beta chain) was recovered during a study of metastatic and nonmetastatic thyroid tumors (TCRdb year 2020). With respect to the entire study: Repertoires were compared across peripheral blood and tumor or nodule tissue samples from malignant and benign thyroid patients.

Receptor libraries were prepared by PCR. The instrument was an Illumina HiSeq 4000. High-throughput sequencing was used to profile the CDR3 region of the TCR beta-chain in every patient. The original methods were these. Drawing on CDR3 differences between clinicopathological groups, the researchers built a classifier meant to tell apart patients with distant-metastatic papillary thyroid cancer. The Shannon index was used to assess repertoire diversity, and the Morisita-Horn index was used to assess tumor-blood repertoire similarity. TCRdb reprocessed the public reads (quality trimming at Q25 with fastp, clone calling with MiXCR) and kept in-frame beta chains. V and J calls and clone size were set by TCRdb, not the authors. Across this sample there are some 37,000 clones, with less than 60% seen only once. The biggest ten clones account for around a quarter of the sample. Before undergoing thyroid surgery, none of the patients had been given any kind of treatment. The study retrospectively analysed patient clinical samples collected from about 2011 to 2018 using T-cell receptor beta sequencing.

This clone was counted between two and nine times. Its antigen specificity is not known. No base quality values were provided; no much bigger clone lies one nucleotide off. General conclusions and limits of the study: In both blood and tumor samples, TCR beta diversity was reported to be significantly higher in malignant tumors than in benign nodules.

V is clipped by 0 bases and J by 0 bases, and the sequence between their germline boundaries is 6 bases long. Via the germline V gene, CDR1 is MRHNA and CDR2 SNTAGT. The CDR3 starts with the cysteine, ends with the phenylalanine, and has 16 residues. This entry keeps only the CDR3 DNA: 48 bases, framed from base 1. Input material: tumor tissue. The chain links TRBV6-4 with TRBJ2-6, with TRBD2 as a weak D call on 5 bases. The source of this sequence is a male donor with papillary thyroid cancer or a benign thyroid nodule (not recorded which). Some clones in this sample may be carry-over from other donors' samples. The CDR3 region has the sequence CASSDSRGSGANVLTF. The DNA is as follows: TGTGCCAGCAGTGACTCCCGGGGCTCTGGGGCCAACGTCCTGACTTTC.